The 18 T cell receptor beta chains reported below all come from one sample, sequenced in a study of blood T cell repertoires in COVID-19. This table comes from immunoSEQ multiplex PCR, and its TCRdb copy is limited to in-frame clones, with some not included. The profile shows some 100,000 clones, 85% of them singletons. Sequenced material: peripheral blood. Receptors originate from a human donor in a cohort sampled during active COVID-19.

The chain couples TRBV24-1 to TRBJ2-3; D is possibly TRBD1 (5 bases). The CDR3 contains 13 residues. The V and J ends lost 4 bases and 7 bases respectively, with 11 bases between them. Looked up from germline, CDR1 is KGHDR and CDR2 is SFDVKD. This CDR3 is CATSDTQGHTQYF. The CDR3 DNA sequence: TGTGCCACCAGTGACACTCAGGGCCATACGCAGTATTTT.

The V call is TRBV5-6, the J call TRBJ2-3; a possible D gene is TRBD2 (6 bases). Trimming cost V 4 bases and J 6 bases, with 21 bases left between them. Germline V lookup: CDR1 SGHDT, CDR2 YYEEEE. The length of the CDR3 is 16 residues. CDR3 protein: CASSLLRLVRSDTQYF. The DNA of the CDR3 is TGTGCCAGCAGCCTCCTAAGACTAGTACGTAGCGATACGCAGTATTTT.

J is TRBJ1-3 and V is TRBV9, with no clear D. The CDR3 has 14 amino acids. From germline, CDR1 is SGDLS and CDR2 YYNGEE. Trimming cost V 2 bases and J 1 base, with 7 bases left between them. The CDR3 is CASSVEGSGNTIYF. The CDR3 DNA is TGTGCCAGCAGCGTGGAGGGATCTGGAAACACCATATATTTT.

The CDR3 sequence: CASSQKDRDNSPLHF. The CDR3 DNA sequence: TGCGCCAGCAGCCAAAAGGACAGGGATAATTCACCCCTCCACTTT. The chain is built from TRBV5-1 and TRBJ1-6; 8 positions match TRBD1. This CDR3 comprises 15 residues. The V gene end was trimmed by 4 bases and the J gene end by 5 bases; junction bases not matched to a gene: 5. Germline CDR1 and CDR2: SGHRS and YFSETQ. Filled out from reference TRBV5-1 and TRBJ1-6, the complete variable domain reads KAGVTQTPRYLIKTRGQQVTLSCSPISGHRSVSWYQQTPGQGLQFLFEYFSETQRNKGNFPGRFSGRQFSNSRSEMNVSTLELGDSALYLCASSQKDRDNSPLHFGNGTRLTVT.

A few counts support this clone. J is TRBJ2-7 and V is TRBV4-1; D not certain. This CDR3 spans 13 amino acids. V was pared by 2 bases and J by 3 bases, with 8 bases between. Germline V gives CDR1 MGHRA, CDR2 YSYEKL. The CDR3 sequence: CASSQWADYEQYF. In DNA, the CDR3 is TGCGCCAGCAGCCAATGGGCAGACTACGAGCAGTACTTC.

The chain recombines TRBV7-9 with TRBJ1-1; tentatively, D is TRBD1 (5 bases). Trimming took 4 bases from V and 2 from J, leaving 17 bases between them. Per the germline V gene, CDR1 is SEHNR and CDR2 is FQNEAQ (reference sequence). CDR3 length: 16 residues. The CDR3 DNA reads TGTGCCAGCAGCTACCCCGGGCAGGGTCATAACACTGAAGCTTTCTTT. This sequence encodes CASSYPGQGHNTEAFF.

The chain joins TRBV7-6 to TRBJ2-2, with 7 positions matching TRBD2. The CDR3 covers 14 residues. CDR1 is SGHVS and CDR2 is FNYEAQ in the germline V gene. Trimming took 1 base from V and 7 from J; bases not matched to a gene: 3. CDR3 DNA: TGTGCCAGCAGCTTAGTGCGGGAGAGCGGGGAGCTGTTTTTT. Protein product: CASSLVRESGELFF.

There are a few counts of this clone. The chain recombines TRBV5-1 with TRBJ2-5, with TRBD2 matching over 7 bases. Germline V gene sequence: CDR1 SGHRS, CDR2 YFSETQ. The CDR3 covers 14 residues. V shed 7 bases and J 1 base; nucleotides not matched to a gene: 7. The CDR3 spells CASVPSGGQETQYF. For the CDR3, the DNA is TGCGCCAGCGTACCCTCGGGGGGCCAAGAGACCCAGTACTTC. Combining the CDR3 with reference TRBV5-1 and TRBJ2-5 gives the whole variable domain KAGVTQTPRYLIKTRGQQVTLSCSPISGHRSVSWYQQTPGQGLQFLFEYFSETQRNKGNFPGRFSGRQFSNSRSEMNVSTLELGDSALYLCASVPSGGQETQYFGPGTRLLVL.

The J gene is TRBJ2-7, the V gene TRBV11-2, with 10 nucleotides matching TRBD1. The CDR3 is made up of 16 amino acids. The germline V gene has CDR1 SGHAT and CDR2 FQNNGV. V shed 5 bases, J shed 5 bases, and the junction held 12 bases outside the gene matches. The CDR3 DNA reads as TGTGCCAGCAGCGAGACAGGGGGCAAGTGGGGCAACGAGCAGTACTTC. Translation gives CASSETGGKWGNEQYF.

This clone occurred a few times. The DNA of the CDR3 is TGTGCCACCAGCAGCGAGGGGGGGCCCACTGAAGCTTTCTTT. This encodes CATSSEGGPTEAFF. This chain connects TRBV15 to TRBJ1-1, with D maybe TRBD1 (6 bases). Germline-derived CDR1 and CDR2 are LNHNV and YYDKDF (reference sequence). V lost 3 bases and J lost 4, with 12 bases in between. CDR3 size: 14 residues. Filled out from reference TRBV15 and TRBJ1-1, the complete variable domain reads DAMVIQNPRYQVTQFGKPVTLSCSQTLNHNVMYWYQQKSSQAPKLLFHYYDKDFNNEADTPDNFQSRRPNTSFCFLDIRSPGLGDTAMYLCATSSEGGPTEAFFGQGTRLTVV.

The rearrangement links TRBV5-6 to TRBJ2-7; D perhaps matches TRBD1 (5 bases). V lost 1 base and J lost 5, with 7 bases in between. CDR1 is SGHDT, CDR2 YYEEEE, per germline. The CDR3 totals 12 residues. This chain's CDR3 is CASSLFRDEQYF. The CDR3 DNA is TGTGCCAGCAGCTTGTTCAGGGACGAGCAGTACTTC.

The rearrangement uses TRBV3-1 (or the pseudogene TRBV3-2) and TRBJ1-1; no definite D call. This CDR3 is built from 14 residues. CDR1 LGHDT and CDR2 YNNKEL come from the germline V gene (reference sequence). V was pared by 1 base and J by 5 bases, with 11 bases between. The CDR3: CASSQAGMRTEAFF. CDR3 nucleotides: TGTGCCAGCAGCCAAGCCGGGATGAGGACTGAAGCTTTCTTT.

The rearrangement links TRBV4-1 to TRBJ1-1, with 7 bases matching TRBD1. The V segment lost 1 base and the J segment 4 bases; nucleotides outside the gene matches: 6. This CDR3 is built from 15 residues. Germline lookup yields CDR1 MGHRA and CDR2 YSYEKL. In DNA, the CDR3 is TGCGCCAGCAGCCAAGGGATGAGGGGGCCCACTGAAGCTTTCTTT. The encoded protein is CASSQGMRGPTEAFF.

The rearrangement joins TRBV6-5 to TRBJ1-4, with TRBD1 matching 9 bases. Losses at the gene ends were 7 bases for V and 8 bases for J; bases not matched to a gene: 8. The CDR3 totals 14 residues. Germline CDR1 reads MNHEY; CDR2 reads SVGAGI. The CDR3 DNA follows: TGTGCCAGCAACGAAAGGACAGGGGTCGAAAAACTGTTTTTT. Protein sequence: CASNERTGVEKLFF.

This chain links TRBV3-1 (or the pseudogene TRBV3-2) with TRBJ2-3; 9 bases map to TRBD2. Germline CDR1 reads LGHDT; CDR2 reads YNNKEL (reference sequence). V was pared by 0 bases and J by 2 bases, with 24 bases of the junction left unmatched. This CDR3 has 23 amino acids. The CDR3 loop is CASSQDRVQGPREGLVDTDTQYF. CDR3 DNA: TGTGCCAGCAGCCAAGATCGGGTACAGGGTCCGCGGGAGGGCCTTGTCGACACAGATACGCAGTATTTT.

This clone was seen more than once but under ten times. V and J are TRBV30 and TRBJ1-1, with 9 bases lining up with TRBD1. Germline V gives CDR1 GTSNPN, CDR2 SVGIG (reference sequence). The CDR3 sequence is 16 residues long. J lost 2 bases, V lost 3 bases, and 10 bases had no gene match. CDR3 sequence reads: CAWRRRDRVTNTEAFF. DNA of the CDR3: TGTGCCTGGAGGCGCCGGGACAGGGTGACTAACACTGAAGCTTTCTTT.

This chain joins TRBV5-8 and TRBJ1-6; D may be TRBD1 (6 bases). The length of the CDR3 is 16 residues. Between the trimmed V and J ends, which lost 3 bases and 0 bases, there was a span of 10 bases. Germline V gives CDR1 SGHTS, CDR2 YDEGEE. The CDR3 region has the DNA TGTGCCAGCAGCTATACAGGGAGCTCCTATAATTCACCCCTCCACTTT. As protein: CASSYTGSSYNSPLHF.

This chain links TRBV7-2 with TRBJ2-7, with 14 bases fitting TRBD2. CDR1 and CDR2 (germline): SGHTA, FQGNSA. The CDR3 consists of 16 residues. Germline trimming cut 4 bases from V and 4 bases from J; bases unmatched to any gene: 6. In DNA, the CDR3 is TGTGCCAGCAGCTCCAGACTAGCGGGGGGGCGGTACGAGCAGTACTTC. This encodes CASSSRLAGGRYEQYF.